Included here is one T cell receptor (beta chain) sequence, with context. These data belong to a study of cytomegalovirus exposure and HLA in healthy donors. With 60 Vbeta and 13 Jbeta primers, the PCR was carried out. The method was immunoSEQ multiplex PCR; TCRdb's version includes in-frame clones alone and lacks a portion of them. The data contain some 150,000 clones, 81% of them singletons. Sequenced material: PBMCs. The TCR comes from a woman aged 18 to 35 in good health and CMV-seropositive.

The chain's CDR3 is CASSSYATNEKLFF. The CDR3 nucleotides read TGTGCCAGTAGTAGCTACGCAACTAATGAAAAACTGTTTTTT. The genes are TRBV19 and TRBJ1-4; unclear D gene. The V end lost 4 bases, the J end lost 0 bases, and 6 bases lay between the germline ends. CDR1 and CDR2 (germline): LNHDA, SQIVND (reference sequence). CDR3 length: 14 amino acids.